This T cell receptor (beta chain) came from a study of response to subunit inactivated influenza vaccine. TCRdb called the RT-PCR reads again in MiXCR, with one record for every CDR3 protein. Of approximately 530,000 distinct CDR3 sequences in the sample, more than 7% were seen once. Regarding the study as a whole: A suggestion made by the authors is that each seasonal influenza vaccination recruits few new T cells.

Trimming removed 0 bases from V and 14 bases from J, with 10 bases in between. In germline, CDR1 is SGDLS, CDR2 YYNGEE. CDR3 length: 11 residues. The sample holds a few counts of this clonotype. Antigen specificity is unknown. The clonotype originates from a man between 50 and 69 years old who received an inactivated influenza vaccine. The sequencing used PBMCs from blood, collected roughly 24 months after vaccination. The chain uses TRBV9 and TRBJ2-3; D is perhaps TRBD2 (5 bases). CDR3 sequence reads: CASSVDGNRYF. CDR3 in DNA: TGTGCCAGCAGCGTAGACGGGAATCGGTATTTT. Looking up the rest from reference TRBV9 and TRBJ2-3 gives the full variable domain: DSGVTQTPKHLITATGQRVTLRCSPRSGDLSVYWYQQSLDQGLQFLIQYYNGEERAKGNILERFSAQQFPDLHSELNLSSLELGDSALYFCASSVDGNRYFGPGTRLTVL.